A selection of T cell receptor beta chains follows, all from one sample in a study of memory B cells and T cells in multiple sclerosis. These TCRs' antigens remain unknown. TCRdb's copy holds only in-frame clones and misses some; the assay was immunoSEQ multiplex PCR. The data contain fewer than 40,000 clones, more than 75% of them singletons. Specimen: PBMCs from blood kept in culture. These receptor sequences come from a human donor with multiple sclerosis. Each CDR3 is given with its conserved first and last residue. D genes are given only for firm matches. Expanded clones are given a class, and other clones once, few, many or no size at all.

clone_size	v_call	j_call	d_call	cdr3_nt	cdr3_aa
NA	TRBV9	TRBJ1-6	TRBD1	TGTGCCAGCAGCGCCGGACAGGGGGCGCGAGATTCACCCCTCCACTTT	CASSAGQGARDSPLHF
NA	TRBV19	TRBJ1-3	NA	TGTGCCAGTAGTACCCGGGAGGGAAACACCATATATTTT	CASSTREGNTIYF
once	TRBV6-5	TRBJ1-4	NA	TGTGCCAGCACCCCTAGGCAGTACGGTGAAAAACTGTTTTTT	CASTPRQYGEKLFF
NA	TRBV5-1	TRBJ2-5	NA	TGCGCCAGCAGCTTGGCCGGCGGCGTGGGCCAAGAGACCCAGTACTTC	CASSLAGGVGQETQYF
NA	TRBV6-5	TRBJ2-7	NA	TGTGCCAGCAGTTTTCAGGGGTACGAGCAGTACTTC	CASSFQGYEQYF
NA	TRBV5-3	TRBJ1-2	TRBD1	TGTGCCAGAAGCATAGGGACAGCGGACGAAAACTATGGCTACACCTTC	CARSIGTADENYGYTF
NA	TRBV2	TRBJ2-6	TRBD2	TGTGCCAGCGGTAGCGGGAGGGCCGGCTGGGCCAACGTCCTGACTTTC	CASGSGRAGWANVLTF
NA	TRBV5-4	TRBJ1-2	NA	TGTGCCAGCAGCCTCGACCGTTCGGGACCCCATTATGGCTACACCTTC	CASSLDRSGPHYGYTF
NA	TRBV5-4	TRBJ2-7	NA	TGTGCCAGCAGCAGCGGGACACAGAGCTCCTACGAGCAGTACTTC	CASSSGTQSSYEQYF
NA	TRBV5-4	TRBJ2-7	NA	TGTGCCAGCAGCTCAGGGACCGGGAGAGGCCTCATGGGCGAGCAGTACTTC	CASSSGTGRGLMGEQYF
NA	TRBV11-2	TRBJ1-3	NA	TGTGCCAGCAGCTACCCGGGGTCGCTTGGAAACACCATATATTTT	CASSYPGSLGNTIYF
NA	TRBV2	TRBJ1-1	NA	TGTGCCAGCAGTGTCGACAGAGACACTGAAGCTTTCTTT	CASSVDRDTEAFF
NA	TRBV27	TRBJ2-3	TRBD1	TGTGCCAGCAGTTTAGGCACAGGGGCCCGCGGTCTAACGCAGTATTTT	CASSLGTGARGLTQYF
NA	TRBV27	TRBJ2-4	NA	TGTGCCAGCAGCTATCTAGCCGGAGCCAAAAACATTCAGTACTTC	CASSYLAGAKNIQYF
NA	TRBV10-3	TRBJ2-7	NA	TGTGCCATCAGTGAGTCGAGTCAGGGGATCTACGAGCAGTACTTC	CAISESSQGIYEQYF
once	TRBV10-3	TRBJ1-3	TRBD1	TGTGCCACCGAAACAGGGGTGGTTGGAAACACCATATATTTT	CATETGVVGNTIYF
NA	TRBV5-1	TRBJ2-5	TRBD2	TGCGCCAGCAGTACCTTAGCGGGGGGACAAGAGACCCAGTACTTC	CASSTLAGGQETQYF
NA	TRBV6-5	TRBJ2-1	NA	TGTGCCAGCAGTTCTCGGACCCACTACAATGAGCAGTTCTTC	CASSSRTHYNEQFF
NA	TRBV6-1	TRBJ2-4	TRBD2	TGTGCCAGCAGTGAACTGTGGCTAGCGGGAGCCAAAAACATTCAGTACTTC	CASSELWLAGAKNIQYF
NA	TRBV6-1	TRBJ2-5	TRBD1	TGTGCCAGCAGCAGGGGGCATGAAGAGACCCAGTACTTC	CASSRGHEETQYF
NA	TRBV2	TRBJ2-2	NA	TGTGCCAGCAGTGCAGAATTTACCTCCGGGGAGCTGTTTTTT	CASSAEFTSGELFF
once	TRBV11-2	TRBJ2-7	NA	TGTGCCAGCAGGGGGCCTGGCGAGCAGTACTTC	CASRGPGEQYF
NA	TRBV19	TRBJ2-1	NA	TGTGCCAGTAGTATCGGTCAGGGACGTTACAATGAGCAGTTCTTC	CASSIGQGRYNEQFF
NA	TRBV25-1	TRBJ2-7	TRBD2	TGTGCCAGCAGTCCCCTAGGGACTACCCAATACGAGCAGTACTTC	CASSPLGTTQYEQYF
NA	TRBV2	TRBJ1-2	NA	TGTGCCAGCAGCGAAGGGGGGGCAGGAGGCTACACCTTC	CASSEGGAGGYTF
once	TRBV9	TRBJ2-7	NA	TGTGCCAGCAGCGTAGCTACCGTGTACGAGCAGTACTTC	CASSVATVYEQYF
NA	TRBV6-5	TRBJ1-1	NA	TGTGCCAGCCAGTTAAGAAGGCCAGACACTGAAGCTTTCTTT	CASQLRRPDTEAFF
NA	TRBV2	TRBJ1-4	TRBD1	TGTGCCAGCAGTGATGAGGCCTGGACAGGAAGGCGTGAAAAACTGTTTTTT	CASSDEAWTGRREKLFF
NA	TRBV5-1	TRBJ1-1	NA	TGCGCCAGCAGCTTGTTCTTGGGTGGGGGGGAAGCTTTCTTT	CASSLFLGGGEAFF
NA	TRBV30	TRBJ2-2	NA	TGTGCCTGGACCAGAATGGGGGGGGCAGCCGGGGAGCTGTTTTTT	CAWTRMGGAAGELFF
NA	TRBV13	TRBJ2-7	TRBD2	TGTGCCAGCAGCCTAACTAGCGGGCCGAGCTCCTACGAGCAGTACTTC	CASSLTSGPSSYEQYF
NA	TRBV7-6	TRBJ2-5	NA	TGTGCCAGCAGCCTATTCCGGTTGGATAGGCGAGAGACCCAGTACTTC	CASSLFRLDRRETQYF
NA	TRBV28	TRBJ2-7	TRBD2	TGTGCCAGCAGCCTCCCTAGCGGGAAGTACGAGCAGTACTTC	CASSLPSGKYEQYF
NA	TRBV7-3	TRBJ2-3	TRBD1	TGTGCCAGCTCGCTATCCGGGACAGGGCCCGGAGATACGCAGTATTTT	CASSLSGTGPGDTQYF
NA	TRBV28	TRBJ2-1	NA	TGTGCCAGCACTGGCAAGGCAGGGGACGGACATGAGCAGTTCTTC	CASTGKAGDGHEQFF
NA	TRBV13	TRBJ1-1	TRBD1	TGTGCCAGCAGCGGCGGACAGGGTCCCACTGAAGCTTTCTTT	CASSGGQGPTEAFF
NA	TRBV25-1	TRBJ2-7	NA	TGTGCCAGCAGTGAAGATGTAAACTACGAGCAGTACTTC	CASSEDVNYEQYF
NA	TRBV2	TRBJ1-2	NA	TGTGCCAGTCCGGGTTCGGGGTCCGTGATCTTC	CASPGSGSVIF
NA	TRBV18	TRBJ1-3	NA	TGTGCCAGCTCACCGACTCCAGGCTCTGGAAACACCATATATTTT	CASSPTPGSGNTIYF